This TCR beta chain emerged from a study of regulatory T cells in long-lasting Graves disease (dated by TCRdb to about 2021). About the full investigation: Newly diagnosed Graves' disease patients had taken antithyroid drugs for less than 3 months. A total of roughly 35 samples underwent TCR sequencing: some 13 from persistent and roughly 20 from newly diagnosed Graves' disease patients. The study took place in China and was registered as a clinical trial. Patients with persistent Graves' disease were compared with patients with newly diagnosed Graves' disease using TCR sequencing and RNA sequencing of peripheral blood.

This clonotype was seen at least ten times. The target of this receptor is not known. The input lacks base qualities; no much larger clone sits a single base away. Points the paper makes about the study in general: Only the TCR beta chain was sequenced and analyzed. Peripheral blood alone was examined, since thyroid tissue, which constituted the primary lesion, could not be accessed. Lower TCR Shannon entropy and fewer highly expanded clones were observed in persistent Graves' disease patients than in newly diagnosed patients, which suggested clonal expansion. The authors acknowledged the small sample size as a limitation that may reduce accuracy. Persistent disease showed preferential use of TRBV28, TRBJ1-2 and TRBJ2-5, whereas newly diagnosed disease favored TRBV20-1 and TRBJ2-1. Patients with persistent disease shared more public clonotypes (approximately 2,500) than newly diagnosed patients did (966).

The germline V gene encodes CDR1 SGDLS and CDR2 YYNGEE. V is shortened by 0 bases, J by 1 base, and the region joining them spans 10 bases. The CDR3 has 16 amino acids, counting the end cysteine and phenylalanine. Solely the CDR3 DNA is kept, with 48 bases framed from the first base. The library was obtained by multiplex PCR. TCRdb records Illumina HiSeq 4000 as the sequencer. CDR3 regions were amplified by Arm-PCR with iRepertoire HTBI primers to construct TCR beta libraries. Before sequencing, the PCR products went through gel purification. In the paper's pipeline: Gene usage analysis of CDR3 amino acid clonotypes relied on the approximately 60 TRBV and about 15 TRBJ segments identified across samples. COPE and FqMerger were used to merge the filtered high-quality paired reads into contigs. BLAST was used to align contigs to IMGT TRBV, TRBD and TRBJ reference genes, and CDR3 was defined according to IMGT. Clonotypes above 0.1% frequency were classified as highly expanded clones. Repertoire diversity was measured by Shannon entropy, and V-J evenness by the Gini coefficient. Clonotypes shared by more than one individual were considered public. In TCRdb, the public reads were trimmed at Q25 with fastp and aligned with MiXCR, with productive beta chains retained. Under each unique CDR3 protein, matching rows form one entry showing the most common genes and DNA. V and J calls and clone size were set by TCRdb, not the authors. The sample yields 200,000 to 250,000 distinct CDR3 sequences; roughly a fifth were counted once. The ten most abundant clones make up approximately 12% of the sample.

The time point label for this specimen denotes: newly diagnosed GD, antithyroid drugs for less than 3 months. For both TCR sequencing and RNA sequencing, RNA was extracted from PBMCs in TRIzol. The diagnosis of Graves' disease was made according to American Thyroid Association guidelines. Patients for the study were recruited at an endocrinology department in Xi'an, China. From each patient, about 9.7 milliliters of peripheral blood was collected into an EDTA anticoagulant tube. PBMCs were isolated by Ficoll Paque Plus density gradient separation without further T cell sorting. An Agilent 2100 Bioanalyzer and agarose gel were used to check RNA quality, while a NanoDrop 2000 measured RNA concentration. The data also belong to a second study, concerning T cells in Graves' hyperthyroidism and ophthalmopathy. As that second study puts it: A patient counted as having stable Graves' hyperthyroidism if no progression to ophthalmopathy occurred over 18 months of follow-up. Hyperthyroidism patients were newly diagnosed, had a disease duration of under 2 months, and were aged 18 to 65 years. Patients with uncontrolled infections, other autoimmune diseases, pregnancy or lactation were excluded. Diagnoses were established on the basis of clinical symptoms, serum thyroxine and TRAb, thyroid ultrasound, and orbital computed tomography. The first round of RT-PCR for the TCR CDR3 was performed with the HTBI primer set and the Qiagen OneStep RT-PCR kit. Blood samples also contained most of the expanded thyroid clonotypes (frequency above 0.001), which suggests that blood repertoires may reflect thyroid immune responses. Ophthalmopathy was separated from stable hyperthyroidism by a 13 V-J signature model, with approximately 90% sensitivity and roughly 84% specificity obtained in cross-validation and 80%/75% obtained in testing. In validation, progression to ophthalmopathy was predicted by the model with 70.59% sensitivity and 72.22% specificity, a median of roughly 6 months before onset. To identify TCR V-J signatures that set the groups apart, the researchers used a discovery cohort of about a hundred patients, made up of 40 to 45 with Graves' ophthalmopathy and about 60 with stable Graves' hyperthyroidism. An independent validation cohort of around 19 hyperthyroidism patients and 17 patients who later progressed to ophthalmopathy tested prospective prediction of ophthalmopathy. The roughly 91 discovery patients were randomly divided into training and test sets at a 7:3 ratio. Thyroid tissue and blood T-cell repertoires from six Graves' hyperthyroidism patients were also compared in the study. Once sampling was done, hyperthyroidism patients were given methimazole at a starting dose of 30 mg daily, whereas ophthalmopathy patients were given high-dose intravenous methylprednisolone. A second multiplex PCR round built the libraries, followed by size selection and purification. The libraries were sequenced on an Illumina HiSeq2000 using paired-end 100 bp reads. Raw data were processed with SOAPnuke, discarding reads with adapters, uncalled bases, mean Phred below 15, or no exact constant-primer or identifier match. High-quality paired reads were merged using COPE v1.2.5, and each unique nucleotide sequence was defined as a clonotype. MiTCR v1.1 was used to align clonotypes to the IMGT TRBV, TRBD and TRBJ reference segments. The analysis was restricted to V-J combinations with a frequency above 0.0001, which together covered 99% to 99.2% of the repertoires. The TCS score was defined as F50 (clonal expansion) divided by E x V (chaos), with BLOSUM62-based TCRdist calculated between CDR3 peptides within each V-J. Welch's t-statistics and random forest reduced fewer than 600 V-J features to about 13, which were used in a naive Bayes classifier (R e1071). No statistical method was used to set the sample size in advance, and investigators knew the group allocation. The paper describes TCR Vbeta CDR3 sequencing of 130 to 150 peripheral blood samples, made up of 43 ophthalmopathy patients, around 78 hyperthyroidism patients and some 17 progressor patients.

This chain joins TRBV9 to TRBJ2-2; the D gene is perhaps TRBD2, on 5 matching bases. The material was peripheral blood mononuclear cells (PBMCs), obtained at new diagnosis, from a patient treated with antithyroid drugs. The origin of this receptor is a woman aged 25 to 39 with Graves disease. Donor details come from another sample of the same person, matched by shared clones. Here is the DNA: TGTGCCAGCAGCGTAGGTTGGAGCGGGAACACCGGGGAGCTGTTTTTT. The resulting protein is CASSVGWSGNTGELFF.